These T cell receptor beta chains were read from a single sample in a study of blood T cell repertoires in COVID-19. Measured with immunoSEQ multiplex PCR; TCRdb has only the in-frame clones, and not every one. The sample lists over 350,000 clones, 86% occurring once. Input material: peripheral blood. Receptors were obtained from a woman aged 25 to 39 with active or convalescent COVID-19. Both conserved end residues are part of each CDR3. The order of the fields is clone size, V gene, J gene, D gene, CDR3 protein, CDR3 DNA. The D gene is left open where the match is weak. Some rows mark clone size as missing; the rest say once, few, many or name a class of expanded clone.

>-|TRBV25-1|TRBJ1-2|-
CASSDLRYGYTF
TGTGCCAGCAGTGACCTGAGATATGGCTACACCTTC
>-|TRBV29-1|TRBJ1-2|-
CSAKQGPNYGYTF
TGCAGCGCAAAACAGGGACCTAACTATGGCTACACCTTC
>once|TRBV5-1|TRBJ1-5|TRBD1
CASSGTGGQPQHF
TGCGCCAGCAGCGGGACAGGGGGTCAGCCCCAGCATTTT
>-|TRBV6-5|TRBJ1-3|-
CASSRFASGNTIYF
TGTGCCAGCAGTCGGTTCGCCTCTGGAAACACCATATATTTT
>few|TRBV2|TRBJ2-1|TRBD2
CASRPGTSGSGFF
TGTGCCAGCAGACCCGGGACTAGCGGGAGTGGGTTCTTC
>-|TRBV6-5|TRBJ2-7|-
CASSYVGTSTEQYF
TGTGCCAGCAGTTACGTTGGGACAAGTACAGAGCAGTACTTC
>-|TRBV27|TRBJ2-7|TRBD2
CASRSTSGRPRAGYEQYF
TGTGCCAGCAGGTCCACTAGCGGGAGGCCCAGGGCCGGGTACGAGCAGTACTTC
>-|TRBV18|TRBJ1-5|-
CASSPPNFVAGGSNQPQHF
TGTGCCAGCTCACCACCGAACTTCGTCGCCGGGGGTAGCAATCAGCCCCAGCATTTT
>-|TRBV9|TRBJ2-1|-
CASSVEIGRLGDEQFF
TGTGCCAGCAGCGTAGAAATAGGACGGCTCGGGGATGAGCAGTTCTTC
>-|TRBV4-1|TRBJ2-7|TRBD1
CASSQVSGDRSYEQYF
TGCGCCAGCAGCCAAGTTTCCGGGGACAGATCCTACGAGCAGTACTTC
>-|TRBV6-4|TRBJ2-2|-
CASSDSGGATGELFF
TGTGCCAGCAGTGACTCGGGCGGGGCCACCGGGGAGCTGTTTTTT
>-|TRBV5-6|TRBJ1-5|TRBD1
CASSIGDRFRNQPQHF
TGTGCCAGCAGCATAGGGGACAGGTTTCGCAATCAGCCCCAGCATTTT
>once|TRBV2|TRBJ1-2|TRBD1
CASSDEGQYYGYTF
TGTGCCAGCAGCGATGAGGGACAGTACTATGGCTACACCTTC